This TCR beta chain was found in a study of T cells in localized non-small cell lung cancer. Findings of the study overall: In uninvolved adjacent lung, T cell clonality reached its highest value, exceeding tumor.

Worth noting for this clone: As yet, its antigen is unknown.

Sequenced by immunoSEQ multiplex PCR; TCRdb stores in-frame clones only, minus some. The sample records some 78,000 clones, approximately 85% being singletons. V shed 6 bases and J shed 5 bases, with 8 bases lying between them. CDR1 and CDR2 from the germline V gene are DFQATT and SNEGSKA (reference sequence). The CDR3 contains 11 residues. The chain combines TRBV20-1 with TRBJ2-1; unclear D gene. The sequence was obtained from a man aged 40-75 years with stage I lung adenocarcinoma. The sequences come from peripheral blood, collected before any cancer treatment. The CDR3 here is CSAPDHNEQFF. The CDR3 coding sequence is TGCAGTGCCCCGGACCACAATGAGCAGTTCTTC.